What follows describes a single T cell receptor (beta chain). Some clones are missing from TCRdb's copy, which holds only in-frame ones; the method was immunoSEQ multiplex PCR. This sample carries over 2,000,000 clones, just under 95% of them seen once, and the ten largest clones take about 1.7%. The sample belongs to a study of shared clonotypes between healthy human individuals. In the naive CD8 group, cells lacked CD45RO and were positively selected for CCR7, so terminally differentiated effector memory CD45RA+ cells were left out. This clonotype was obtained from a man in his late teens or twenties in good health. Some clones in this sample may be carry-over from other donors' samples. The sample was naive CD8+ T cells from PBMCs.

CDR3 sequence (DNA): TGTGCCAGCAGCTCTAGTCCCGGGACTAGCGGGAACTATTACAATGAGCAGTTCTTC. Translating gives CASSSSPGTSGNYYNEQFF. The gene calls are TRBV7-9 and TRBJ2-1; 13 positions match TRBD2. V lost 4 bases to trimming and J lost 4 bases; unmatched junction nucleotides: 13. CDR1 and CDR2 (germline): SEHNR, FQNEAQ (reference sequence). CDR3 length equals 19 residues.